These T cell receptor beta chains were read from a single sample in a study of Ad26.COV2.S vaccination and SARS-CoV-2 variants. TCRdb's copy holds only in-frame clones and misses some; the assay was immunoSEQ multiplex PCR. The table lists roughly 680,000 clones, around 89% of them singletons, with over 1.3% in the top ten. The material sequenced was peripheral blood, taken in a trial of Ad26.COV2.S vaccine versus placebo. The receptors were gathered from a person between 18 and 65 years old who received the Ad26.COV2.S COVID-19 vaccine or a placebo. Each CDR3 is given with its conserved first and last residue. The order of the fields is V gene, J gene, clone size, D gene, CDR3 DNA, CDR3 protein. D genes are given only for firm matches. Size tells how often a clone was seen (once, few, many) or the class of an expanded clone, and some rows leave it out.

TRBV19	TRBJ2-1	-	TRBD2	TGTGCCAGTGACCCTGGGACTAGCGGGGTGAATGAGCAGTTCTTC	CASDPGTSGVNEQFF
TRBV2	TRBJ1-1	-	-	TGTGCCAGCAGTACCCGGGGGTACACTGAAGCTTTCTTT	CASSTRGYTEAFF
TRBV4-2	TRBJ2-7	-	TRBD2	TGTGCCAGCAGCCAAGCGAGAGCTAGCGGAAATAGGGGCGAGCAGTACTTC	CASSQARASGNRGEQYF
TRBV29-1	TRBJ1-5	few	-	TGCAGCGTCCTCGTGGGGGCTAGCAATCAGCCCCAGCATTTT	CSVLVGASNQPQHF
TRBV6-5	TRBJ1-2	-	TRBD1	TGTGCCAGCAGTTATACCGGGACAGATAACTATGGCTACACCTTC	CASSYTGTDNYGYTF
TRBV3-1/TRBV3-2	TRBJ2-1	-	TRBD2	TGTGCCAGCAGCCAGCTCCCTAGCGGGGGGTACAATGAGCAGTTCTTC	CASSQLPSGGYNEQFF
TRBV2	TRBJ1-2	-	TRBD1	TGTGCCAGCAGACCCGACAGGGGGGATGGCTACACCTTC	CASRPDRGDGYTF
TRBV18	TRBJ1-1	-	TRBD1	TGTGCCAGCTCACCAGGGACAGGGGTAGCTGGAGCTTTCTTT	CASSPGTGVAGAFF
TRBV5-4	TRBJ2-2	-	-	TGTGCCAGCAGCTTGGCGGCAGGGGTCGTTTCCGGGGAGCTGTTTTTT	CASSLAAGVVSGELFF
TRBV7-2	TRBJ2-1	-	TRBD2	TGTGCCAGCAGCTCCAGACTAGCTTTCGGCAATGAGCAGTTCTTC	CASSSRLAFGNEQFF
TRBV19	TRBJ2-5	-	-	TGTGCCAGTAGTGCCAGAGAGACCCAGTACTTC	CASSARETQYF
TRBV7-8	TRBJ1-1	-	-	TGTGCCAGCAGCTTAGGTGACGGACAGAGGAACACTGAAGCTTTCTTT	CASSLGDGQRNTEAFF
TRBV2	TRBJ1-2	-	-	TGTGCCAGCAGTGAAAACCTAGCACCGGACTATGGCTACACCTTC	CASSENLAPDYGYTF
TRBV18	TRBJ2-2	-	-	TGTGCCAGCTCACCTTATAAGGGGAACACCGGGGAGCTGTTTTTT	CASSPYKGNTGELFF
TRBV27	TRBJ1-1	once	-	TGTGCCAGCAGTTTTGGAGCGAACACTGAAGCTTTCTTT	CASSFGANTEAFF
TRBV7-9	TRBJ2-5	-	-	TGTGCCAGCAGCTCTTCTCGAGGAGGGCCAGAGACCCAGTACTTC	CASSSSRGGPETQYF
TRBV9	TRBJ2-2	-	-	TGTGCCAGCAGCGTAGAGGGTCGCCGTTTCGGGGAGCTGTTTTTT	CASSVEGRRFGELFF
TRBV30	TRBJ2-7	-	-	TGTGCCTGGACAGCCCGCTCCTACGAGCAGTACTTC	CAWTARSYEQYF
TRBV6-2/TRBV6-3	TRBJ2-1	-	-	TGTGCCAGCAGTTACCCTCCCAATGAGCAGTTCTTC	CASSYPPNEQFF